This is a list of T cell receptor beta chains from one sample in a study of T-cell reconstitution after alpha-beta-depleted transplantation in children. TCRdb re-called the PCR reads through MiXCR, storing one row per CDR3 protein. The sample shows 250,000 to 400,000 distinct CDR3 sequences, approximately 20% of them seen only once. This material consisted of PBMCs, mostly from graft donor cells, taken 180 days after TCRalphabeta/CD19-depleted stem cell transplant. These receptors were taken from a male patient younger than 18 who had a stem cell transplant for acute lymphoblastic leukemia, so the T cells may come from the graft donor. The CDR3 runs from the conserved cysteine through the conserved F or W. The order of the fields is clone size, J gene, V gene, CDR3 protein. The listing skips clone size in some rows; elsewhere it reads once, few, many or a size class.

abundance: NA
j_gene: TRBJ2-1
v_gene: TRBV6-1
CDR3aa: CASSEMQVRANNEQFF

abundance: NA
j_gene: TRBJ1-2
v_gene: TRBV11-2
CDR3aa: CASSLSGPYGYTF

abundance: NA
j_gene: TRBJ1-3
v_gene: TRBV2
CDR3aa: CARIVRDREVNTIYF

abundance: few
j_gene: TRBJ2-1
v_gene: TRBV7-3
CDR3aa: CASSLWSLAGDTGNEQFF

abundance: NA
j_gene: TRBJ2-6
v_gene: TRBV18
CDR3aa: CASSPGTGRTGANVLTF

abundance: few
j_gene: TRBJ2-7
v_gene: TRBV7-7
CDR3aa: CASSLTADNAYEQYF

abundance: NA
j_gene: TRBJ2-3
v_gene: TRBV18
CDR3aa: CASSPPQRTSWTDTQYF

abundance: NA
j_gene: TRBJ1-1
v_gene: TRBV29-1
CDR3aa: CSVADTLTEAFF

abundance: few
j_gene: TRBJ2-7
v_gene: TRBV5-6
CDR3aa: CASSLGVNYEQYF

abundance: NA
j_gene: TRBJ1-2
v_gene: TRBV20-1
CDR3aa: CSARDWDRLGYGYTF

abundance: NA
j_gene: TRBJ2-1
v_gene: TRBV20-1
CDR3aa: CSARDQGGSYNEQFF

abundance: NA
j_gene: TRBJ2-4
v_gene: TRBV18
CDR3aa: CASSPLTQGAILAKNIQYF

abundance: once
j_gene: TRBJ2-3
v_gene: TRBV5-1
CDR3aa: CASSLITGFSSTDTQYF

abundance: few
j_gene: TRBJ2-7
v_gene: TRBV7-2
CDR3aa: CASSFGPSGIGYEQYF

abundance: few
j_gene: TRBJ2-1
v_gene: TRBV10-3
CDR3aa: CAISRGVENEQFF

abundance: few
j_gene: TRBJ1-2
v_gene: TRBV12-3/TRBV12-4
CDR3aa: CASSFLGTGSGGYTF

abundance: few
j_gene: TRBJ2-3
v_gene: TRBV15
CDR3aa: CATSRPRRVISTDTQYF

abundance: NA
j_gene: TRBJ2-1
v_gene: TRBV12-2
CDR3aa: CASRPGTSGRSSSYNEQFF

abundance: many
j_gene: TRBJ1-1
v_gene: TRBV6-5
CDR3aa: CASSPSRGTEAFF

abundance: many
j_gene: TRBJ2-4
v_gene: TRBV5-1
CDR3aa: CASSPERVVAKNIQYF

abundance: many
j_gene: TRBJ2-2
v_gene: TRBV5-6
CDR3aa: CASSFHGTGGTGELFF

abundance: many
j_gene: TRBJ2-1
v_gene: TRBV7-3
CDR3aa: CASSLSGLAGDNEQFF

abundance: once
j_gene: TRBJ1-4
v_gene: TRBV5-8
CDR3aa: CASSLARMKGEKLFF

abundance: few
j_gene: TRBJ2-3
v_gene: TRBV11-2
CDR3aa: CASSFRGIRRLTDTQYF

abundance: few
j_gene: TRBJ2-7
v_gene: TRBV3-1
CDR3aa: CASSQVGAGVDYEQYF

abundance: few
j_gene: TRBJ2-5
v_gene: TRBV14
CDR3aa: CAAGRRARETQYF

abundance: NA
j_gene: TRBJ2-1
v_gene: TRBV7-6
CDR3aa: CASSLGAPISYNKQFF

abundance: NA
j_gene: TRBJ2-1
v_gene: TRBV6-6
CDR3aa: CASSSSPQNRFF

abundance: many
j_gene: TRBJ1-5
v_gene: TRBV7-2
CDR3aa: CASSRTGDGQPQHF

abundance: few
j_gene: TRBJ1-5
v_gene: TRBV10-3
CDR3aa: CAISEALVGQPQHF

abundance: NA
j_gene: TRBJ2-6
v_gene: TRBV3-1
CDR3aa: CASSQDRLSSGANVLTF

abundance: NA
j_gene: TRBJ2-5
v_gene: TRBV5-1
CDR3aa: CASGPGQAQETQYF

abundance: few
j_gene: TRBJ2-3
v_gene: TRBV7-3
CDR3aa: CASSLRGQGAQSDTQYF

abundance: many
j_gene: TRBJ2-4
v_gene: TRBV5-1
CDR3aa: CASSPLAGKNIQYF

abundance: many
j_gene: TRBJ2-7
v_gene: TRBV12-3/TRBV12-4
CDR3aa: CASSLGDSGRLYEQYF

abundance: few
j_gene: TRBJ1-2
v_gene: TRBV11-2
CDR3aa: CASSFYTF

abundance: NA
j_gene: TRBJ2-1
v_gene: TRBV27
CDR3aa: CASSLELNIAGGPNEQFF

abundance: few
j_gene: TRBJ1-1
v_gene: TRBV10-3
CDR3aa: CAIRNGWTEAFF

abundance: NA
j_gene: TRBJ2-3
v_gene: TRBV5-6
CDR3aa: CASSFALSLYF

abundance: few
j_gene: TRBJ2-3
v_gene: TRBV5-1
CDR3aa: CASSFQPSTDTQYF

abundance: few
j_gene: TRBJ2-1
v_gene: TRBV5-1
CDR3aa: CASSSASGSPYNEQFF

abundance: few
j_gene: TRBJ1-2
v_gene: TRBV5-1
CDR3aa: CASTARGQNYGYTF

abundance: NA
j_gene: TRBJ2-7
v_gene: TRBV7-8
CDR3aa: CASSLWTGNYEQYF

abundance: few
j_gene: TRBJ2-7
v_gene: TRBV5-1
CDR3aa: CASSSNRANPYEQYF

abundance: NA
j_gene: TRBJ2-5
v_gene: TRBV7-2
CDR3aa: CASSLGRMETQYF